This T cell receptor (beta chain) is from a study of blood T cell repertoires in COVID-19. As for the study in general: PBMCs, B-cell-depleted T cells, or T cells provided the cDNA or gDNA that made up the material.

Original analysis: Amplification of reference gene primers was used by the study to estimate nucleated cell counts. Assay: immunoSEQ multiplex PCR; the TCRdb copy retains only in-frame clones and omits some. Clonal size and the V and J genes are those of that table, whereas D and trimming came from the DNA. The sample has around 500,000 clones; 70% to 90% are singletons. This CDR3 contains 17 residues. Germline V CDR1 and CDR2: SQVTM, ANQGSEA. Trimming at V came to 5 bases and at J to 0 bases, leaving 9 bases not matched to a gene. The chain has TRBV29-1 and TRBJ2-2; 10 bases map to TRBD2. The TCR comes from a human donor in a cohort sampled during active COVID-19. Material: peripheral blood. CDR3 in amino acids: CSVLLWGLATNTGELFF. CDR3 in DNA: TGCAGCGTTCTCCTGTGGGGACTAGCGACGAACACCGGGGAGCTGTTTTTT.